The sequence of this TCR beta chain was determined in a study of regulatory T cells. The primer mix had 52 TRBV and 13 TRBJ primers. The method was immunoSEQ multiplex PCR; TCRdb's version includes in-frame clones alone and lacks a portion of them. The repertoire has about 20,000 clones, over 85% of them found once; the top ten carry 3.5% to 4%. General study findings and limits: In patients, unique TRB V-J pairs were restricted and V/J usage skewed, especially in Tregs.

Concerning this clone itself: The antigen remains undetermined.

All CD3G-deficient patients showed autoimmunity, more severe in two. Patients aged 2 to 39 years had fewer naive T cells. Trimming removed 2 bases from V and 0 bases from J, with 7 bases in between. Germline CDR1 reads MDHEN; CDR2 reads SYDVKM. The CDR3 has 14 residues. The origin of this receptor is a child aged 2 to 15 with CD3G deficiency. Sequencing was done on a sample of CD8+ T cells sorted from blood. The chain uses TRBV28 and TRBJ1-1, with unresolved D. The CDR3 is CASSLPILNTEAFF. CDR3 in DNA: TGTGCCAGCAGTTTACCGATCCTGAACACTGAAGCTTTCTTT.